Sequencing of this TCR beta chain was carried out in a study of a mutant IDH1 vaccine in newly diagnosed glioma. About the study: Of the patients given treatment, around 60% were male and about 38% were female, and a mean age of approximately 37 years was recorded. Standard pretreatment was either radiotherapy, temozolomide, or, for most, radiochemotherapy with temozolomide. Whole-study results and caveats: Vaccination elicited immune responses in 90% to 95% of patients.

Time point specified: baseline, week 1 (first vaccination visit). Treatment given: pre-vaccination baseline after standard-of-care therapy. Repertoires were generated with immunoSEQ multiplex PCR, while TCRdb's copy carries only in-frame clones and drops some. The sample includes tens of thousands of clones, under 90% of them seen just once. This CDR3 comprises 15 residues. Trimming took 5 bases from V and 1 from J; bases not matched to a gene: 5. Germline V gene sequence: CDR1 SEHNR, CDR2 FQNEAQ (reference sequence). Of note for this clone: Its matching antigen is unknown.

This receptor was obtained from a woman between 50 and 59 years old with glioma. The starting material was PBMCs, obtained from a glioma patient treated with radiotherapy, temozolomide or both. The V gene is TRBV7-9, the J gene TRBJ2-1; 7 bases map to TRBD1. CDR3 amino acids: CASSVRQGSYNEQFF. In nucleotides, the CDR3 is TGTGCCAGCAGCGTACGACAGGGTTCCTACAATGAGCAGTTCTTC. Filled out from reference TRBV7-9 and TRBJ2-1, the complete variable domain reads DTGVSQNPRHKITKRGQNVTFRCDPISEHNRLYWYRQTLGQGPEFLTYFQNEAQLEKSRLLSDRFSAERPKGSFSTLEIQRTEQGDSAMYLCASSVRQGSYNEQFFGPGTRLTVL.